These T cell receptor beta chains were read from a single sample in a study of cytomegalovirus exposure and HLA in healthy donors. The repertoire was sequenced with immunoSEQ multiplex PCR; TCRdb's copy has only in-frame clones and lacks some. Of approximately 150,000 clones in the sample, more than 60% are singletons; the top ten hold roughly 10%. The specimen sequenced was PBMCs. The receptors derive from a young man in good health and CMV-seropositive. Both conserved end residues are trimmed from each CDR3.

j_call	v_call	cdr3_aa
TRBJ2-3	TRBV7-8	ASSLAGILAGGGHTQY
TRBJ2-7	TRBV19	ASSILGGGVHEQY
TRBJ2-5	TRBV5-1	ASSLEFRVQETQY
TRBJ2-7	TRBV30	AWLSGGSYEQY
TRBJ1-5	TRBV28	ASSSLGGLNQPQH
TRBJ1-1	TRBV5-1	ASSWSGGENTEAF
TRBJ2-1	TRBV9	ASSERLAGGGYNEQF
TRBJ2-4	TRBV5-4	ASSGGTSGFNIQY
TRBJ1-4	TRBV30	AWSRPNGEKLF
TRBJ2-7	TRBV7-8	ASSLEGLARNEQY
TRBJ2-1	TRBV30	AWSIGLAGGEQF
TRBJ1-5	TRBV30	AWSVQAGPGQPQH
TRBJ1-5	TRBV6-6	ASSREGRGDNQPQH
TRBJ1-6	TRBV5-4	ASSRDRHNSPLH
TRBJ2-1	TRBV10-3	AISEPLYEQF
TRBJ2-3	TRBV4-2	ASNDRWSTDTQY
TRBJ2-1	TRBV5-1	ASSLRQGYEQF